A single sample gave rise to the 17 T cell receptor beta chains below, sequenced in a study of shared clonotypes between healthy human individuals. The repertoire was sequenced with immunoSEQ multiplex PCR; TCRdb's copy has only in-frame clones and lacks some. The sample gives over 850,000 clones, around 82% of which show up once; 0.5% to 0.65% is in the top ten. Material for sequencing was memory CD4+ T cells from PBMCs. Described subset: CD45RA-negative fraction. These receptors came from a man younger than 30 in good health. Some clones in this sample may be carry-over from other donors' samples.

The chain is built from TRBV12-5 and TRBJ1-1, with a possible D match to TRBD1 (5 bases). The CDR3 length is 16 residues. Germline V gives CDR1 LGHNT, CDR2 FRNRAP. The V end lost 0 bases, the J end lost 3 bases, and 14 bases lay between the germline ends. CDR3 loop: CASGLVLGGIHTEAFF. The CDR3 DNA sequence: TGTGCTAGTGGTTTGGTATTGGGGGGGATACACACTGAAGCTTTCTTT.

The genes are TRBV5-1 and TRBJ2-7, with D hard to call. V lost 4 bases and J lost 0, with 14 bases in between. The germline V gene has CDR1 SGHRS and CDR2 YFSETQ. The CDR3 runs 15 residues. CDR3 residues: CASSLGRATSYEQYF. CDR3 bases: TGCGCCAGCAGCCTGGGTCGGGCCACCTCCTACGAGCAGTACTTC.

The chain couples TRBV6-5 to TRBJ1-2, with D perhaps TRBD1 (5 bases). In germline, CDR1 is MNHEY, CDR2 SVGAGI. V was clipped by 0 bases and J by 3 bases, with 8 bases between them. This CDR3 region has 14 residues. DNA of the CDR3: TGTGCCAGCAGTTACTCGAGCAGGGACTATGGCTACACCTTC. Translated: CASSYSSRDYGYTF.

The chain joins TRBV20-1 to TRBJ2-1, with D hard to call. The V and J ends lost 6 bases and 12 bases respectively, with 12 bases between them. The CDR3 loop spans 10 amino acids. CDR1 is DFQATT, CDR2 SNEGSKA, per germline (reference sequence). The CDR3 sequence is CSAHQVGQFF. CDR3 DNA: TGCAGTGCCCATCAGGTCGGGCAGTTCTTC.

This chain uses TRBV5-6 with TRBJ2-5; D remains ambiguous. Germline assignment: CDR1 SGHDT and CDR2 YYEEEE. The CDR3 contains 13 residues. V shed 5 bases and J shed 5 bases, with 13 bases lying between them. For the CDR3, the DNA is TGTGCCAGCAGGGGGAAAGTTGGGGAGACCCAGTACTTC. Protein sequence: CASRGKVGETQYF.

This sequence joins TRBV6-5 and TRBJ2-1; 8 bases align to TRBD2. CDR3 length: 15 amino acids. V lost 6 bases, J lost 8 bases, and 12 bases stayed unmatched. CDR1 is MNHEY and CDR2 is SVGAGI in the germline V gene. The CDR3 loop reads CASSSGTRAGHEQFF. The CDR3 nucleotides are TGTGCCAGCAGCTCCGGGACTAGGGCTGGGCATGAGCAGTTCTTC.

The chain employs TRBV7-3 and TRBJ2-5, with 7 bases matching TRBD1. Trimming took 5 bases from V and 7 from J; bases not matched to a gene: 7. The CDR3 is 13 amino acids. Germline V gives CDR1 SGHTA, CDR2 FQGTGA. CDR3 bases: TGTGCCAGCAGCCCAGGGGGTTCAGGGACCCAGTACTTC. Translation gives CASSPGGSGTQYF.

CDR3 bases: TGTGCCAGCAGTCCATACGGGAATGAGCAGTTCTTC. Its protein product is CASSPYGNEQFF. The V and J genes are TRBV28 and TRBJ2-1; no clear D. Trimming took 5 bases from V and 7 from J, leaving 9 bases between them. Germline V gene data show CDR1 as MDHEN and CDR2 as SYDVKM. This CDR3 is 12 amino acids long. The complete variable domain, with remaining parts taken from reference TRBV28 and TRBJ2-1, reads DVKVTQSSRYLVKRTGEKVFLECVQDMDHENMFWYRQDPGLGLRLIYFSYDVKMKEKGDIPEGYSVSREKKERFSLILESASTNQTSMYLCASSPYGNEQFFGPGTRLTVL.

The chain employs TRBV7-2 and TRBJ2-1; TRBD2 matches at 15 bases. The V gene's germline CDR1 is SGHTA and CDR2 FQGNSA. The CDR3 sequence is 18 residues long. Trimming removed 2 bases from V and 3 bases from J; junction bases left unmatched: 5. The CDR3 bases are TGTGCCAGCAGCTTACGGACTAGCGGGAGGGCCCTCTACAATGAGCAGTTCTTC. It specifies CASSLRTSGRALYNEQFF.

The chain recombines TRBV10-1 with TRBJ2-7; TRBD2 matches 11 bases. With V trimmed by 0 bases and J by 1 base, 23 bases remained unmatched. This CDR3 has 23 residues. CDR1 is WNHNN, CDR2 SYGVQD, per germline (reference sequence). Here the CDR3 DNA reads TGCGCCAGCAGTGAGTCCCTCTCCGGGACTAGCGGACCACTCGCTTTTGTATCCTACGAGCAGTACTTC. Amino acid sequence: CASSESLSGTSGPLAFVSYEQYF.

The chain combines TRBV7-3 with TRBJ2-2; no firm D call. V lost 2 bases to trimming and J lost 7 bases, with 11 bases between them. Germline values: CDR1 SGHTA, CDR2 FQGTGA. This CDR3 has 14 amino acids. CDR3 amino acids: CASSLGPASGELFF. The CDR3 nucleotides read TGTGCCAGCAGCTTAGGGCCCGCCAGCGGGGAGCTGTTTTTT.

On this clone: A much larger clone lies a single base off, so this may be a read error. The gene calls are TRBV28 and TRBJ2-7; 9 bases agree with TRBD1. This CDR3 has 16 amino acids. The V segment lost 6 bases and the J segment 1 base; nucleotides outside the gene matches: 10. CDR1 and CDR2 (germline): MDHEN, SYDVKM. In nucleotides, the CDR3 is TGTGCCAGCAGGCACCTCGGGACAGGGATGTCCTACGAGCAGTACTTC. This gives the protein CASRHLGTGMSYEQYF.

This rearrangement joins TRBV6-6 to TRBJ2-6; D remains unclear. Trimming removed 8 bases at V and 3 bases at J, with 5 bases between. The germline V gene encodes CDR1 MNHNY and CDR2 SVGAGI (reference sequence). This CDR3 has 12 residues. The CDR3 sequence is CASQRGANVLTF. CDR3 in DNA: TGTGCCAGCCAGCGTGGGGCCAACGTCCTGACTTTC.

This chain connects TRBV7-7 to TRBJ2-7, with D perhaps being TRBD1 or TRBD2 (5 bases each). CDR1 SSHAT and CDR2 FNYEAQ come from the germline V gene (reference sequence). V lost 1 base, J lost 2 bases, and 12 bases lay in between. The CDR3 length is 15 residues. The CDR3 loop reads CASSLGDPQAYEQYF. In DNA form, the CDR3 reads TGTGCCAGCAGCTTAGGGGACCCCCAGGCCTACGAGCAGTACTTC.

The chain links TRBV7-2 to TRBJ2-7, with 11 bases identical to TRBD2. CDR3 size: 14 residues. The junction had 1 base not matched to a gene; V was cut back by 1 base and J by 5 bases. Germline V gives CDR1 SGHTA, CDR2 FQGNSA. The CDR3 DNA is TGTGCCAGCAGCTTAGAACTAGCGGGAGACGAGCAGTACTTC. Translation gives CASSLELAGDEQYF.

The rearrangement joins TRBV27 to TRBJ2-7, with 8 bases fitting TRBD2. Germline assignment: CDR1 MNHEY and CDR2 SMNVEV (reference sequence). V lost 5 bases and J lost 2; bases outside the gene matches: 5. This CDR3 region has 14 residues. CDR3 region: CASSRERGTYEQYF. DNA for the CDR3: TGTGCCAGCAGTCGCGAGCGGGGGACCTACGAGCAGTACTTC.

This clone appeared once. This sequence joins TRBV10-1 and TRBJ2-3, with TRBD2 matching 12 bases. This CDR3 is built from 17 residues. The V gene's germline CDR1 is WNHNN and CDR2 SYGVQD (reference sequence). The V and J ends lost 2 bases and 5 bases, in that order; junction bases with no gene match: 8. DNA for the CDR3: TGCGCCAGCAGTGAGCCTAGCGGGAGGGCCGGAGAAGATACGCAGTATTTT. It yields the protein CASSEPSGRAGEDTQYF.